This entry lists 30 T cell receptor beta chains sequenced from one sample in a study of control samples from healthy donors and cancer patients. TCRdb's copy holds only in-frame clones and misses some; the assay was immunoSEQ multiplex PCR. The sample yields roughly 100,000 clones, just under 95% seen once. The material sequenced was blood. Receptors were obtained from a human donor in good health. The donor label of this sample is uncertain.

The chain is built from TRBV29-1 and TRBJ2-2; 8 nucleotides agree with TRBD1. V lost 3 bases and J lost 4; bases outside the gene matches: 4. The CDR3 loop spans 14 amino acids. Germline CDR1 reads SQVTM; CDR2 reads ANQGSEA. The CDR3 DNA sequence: TGCAGCGTTGAGCAGGGGGCGGTCACCGGGGAGCTGTTTTTT. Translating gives CSVEQGAVTGELFF.

Written as DNA, the CDR3 is TGCGCCAGCAGCTTGGACGTGCAAACTGAAGCTTTCTTT. As protein: CASSLDVQTEAFF. The chain couples TRBV5-1 to TRBJ1-1; D not certain. CDR3 length: 13 amino acids. V dropped 0 bases and J dropped 5 bases, with 8 bases sitting between them. Germline CDR1 is SGHRS and CDR2 is YFSETQ.

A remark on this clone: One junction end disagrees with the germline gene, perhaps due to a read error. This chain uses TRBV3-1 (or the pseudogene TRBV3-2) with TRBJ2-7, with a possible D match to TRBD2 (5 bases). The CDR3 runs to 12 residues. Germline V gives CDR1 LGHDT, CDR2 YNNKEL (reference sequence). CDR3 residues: CASSQSTRETIF. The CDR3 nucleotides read TGTGCCAGCAGCCAATCAACAAGGGAGACTATTTTC.

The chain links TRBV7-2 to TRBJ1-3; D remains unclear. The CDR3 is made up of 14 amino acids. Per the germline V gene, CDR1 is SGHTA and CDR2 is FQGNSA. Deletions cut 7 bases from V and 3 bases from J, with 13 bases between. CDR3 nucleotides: TGTGCCAGCACCCTCGGACCGCTTGGAAACACCATATATTTT. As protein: CASTLGPLGNTIYF.

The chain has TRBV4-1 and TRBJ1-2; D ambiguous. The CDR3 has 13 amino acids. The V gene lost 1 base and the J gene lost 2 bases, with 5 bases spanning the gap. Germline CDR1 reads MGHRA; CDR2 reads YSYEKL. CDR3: CASSQVTNYGYTF. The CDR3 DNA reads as TGCGCCAGCAGCCAAGTAACCAACTATGGCTACACCTTC.

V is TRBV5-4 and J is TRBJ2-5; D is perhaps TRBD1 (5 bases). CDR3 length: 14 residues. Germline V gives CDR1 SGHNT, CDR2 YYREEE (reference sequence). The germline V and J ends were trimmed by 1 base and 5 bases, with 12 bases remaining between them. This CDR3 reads CASSLTGYRETQYF. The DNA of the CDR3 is TGTGCCAGCAGCTTGACAGGTTACCGGGAGACCCAGTACTTC.

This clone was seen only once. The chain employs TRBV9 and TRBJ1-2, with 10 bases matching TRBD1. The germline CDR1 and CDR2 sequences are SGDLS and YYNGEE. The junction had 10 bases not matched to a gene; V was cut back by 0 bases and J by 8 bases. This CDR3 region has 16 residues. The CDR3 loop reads CASSVDAARDRGGYTF. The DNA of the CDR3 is TGTGCCAGCAGCGTAGACGCCGCTCGGGACAGGGGCGGCTACACCTTC.

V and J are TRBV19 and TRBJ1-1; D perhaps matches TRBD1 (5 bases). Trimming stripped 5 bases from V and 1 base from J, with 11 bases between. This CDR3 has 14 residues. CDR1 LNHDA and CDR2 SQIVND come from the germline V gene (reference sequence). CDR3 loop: CASSLGTGNTEAFF. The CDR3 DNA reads TGTGCCAGTAGTCTCGGGACGGGGAACACTGAAGCTTTCTTT. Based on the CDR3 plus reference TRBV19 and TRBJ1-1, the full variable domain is DGGITQSPKYLFRKEGQNVTLSCEQNLNHDAMYWYRQDPGQGLRLIYYSQIVNDFQKGDIAEGYSVSREKKESFPLTVTSAQKNPTAFYLCASSLGTGNTEAFFGQGTRLTVV.

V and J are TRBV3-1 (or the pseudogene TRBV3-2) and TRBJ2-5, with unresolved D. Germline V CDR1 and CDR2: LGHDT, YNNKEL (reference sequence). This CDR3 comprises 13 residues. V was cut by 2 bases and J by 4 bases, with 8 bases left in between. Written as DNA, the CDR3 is TGTGCCAGCAGCCAAAGATCCCCAGAGACCCAGTACTTC. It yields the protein CASSQRSPETQYF.

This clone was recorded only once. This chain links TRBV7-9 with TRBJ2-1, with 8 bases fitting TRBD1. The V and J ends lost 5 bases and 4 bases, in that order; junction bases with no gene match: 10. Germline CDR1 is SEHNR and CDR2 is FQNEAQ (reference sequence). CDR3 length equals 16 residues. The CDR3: CASSAPDRGLYNEQFF. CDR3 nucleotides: TGTGCCAGCAGCGCCCCCGACAGGGGCTTATACAATGAGCAGTTCTTC.

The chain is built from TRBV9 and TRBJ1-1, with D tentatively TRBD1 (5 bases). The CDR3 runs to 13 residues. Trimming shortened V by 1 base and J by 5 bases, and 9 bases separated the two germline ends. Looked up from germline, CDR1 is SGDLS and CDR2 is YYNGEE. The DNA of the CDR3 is TGTGCCAGCAGCGTACTACAGGAGACTGAAGCTTTCTTT. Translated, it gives CASSVLQETEAFF.

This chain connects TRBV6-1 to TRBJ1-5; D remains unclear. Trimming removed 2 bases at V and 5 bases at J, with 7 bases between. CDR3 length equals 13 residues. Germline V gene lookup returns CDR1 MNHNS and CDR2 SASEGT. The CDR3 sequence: CASSEFPHQPQHF. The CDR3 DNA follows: TGTGCCAGCAGTGAATTCCCCCATCAGCCCCAGCATTTT.

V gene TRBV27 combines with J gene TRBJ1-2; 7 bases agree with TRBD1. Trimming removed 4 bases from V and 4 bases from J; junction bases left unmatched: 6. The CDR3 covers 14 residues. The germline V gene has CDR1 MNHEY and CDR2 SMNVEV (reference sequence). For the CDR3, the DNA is TGTGCCAGCAGTTCTGACAGGGTGGGCTATGGCTACACCTTC. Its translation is CASSSDRVGYGYTF.

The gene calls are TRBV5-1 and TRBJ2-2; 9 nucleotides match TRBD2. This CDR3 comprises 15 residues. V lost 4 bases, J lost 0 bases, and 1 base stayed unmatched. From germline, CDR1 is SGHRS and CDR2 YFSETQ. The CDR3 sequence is CASSSGGTNTGELFF. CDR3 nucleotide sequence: TGCGCCAGCAGCAGCGGGGGGACGAACACCGGGGAGCTGTTTTTT.

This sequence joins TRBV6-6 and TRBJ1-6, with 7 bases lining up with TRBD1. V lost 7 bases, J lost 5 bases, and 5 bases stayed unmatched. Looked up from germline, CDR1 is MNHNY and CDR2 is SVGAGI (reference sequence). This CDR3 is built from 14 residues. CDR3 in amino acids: CASTKTGDNSPLHF. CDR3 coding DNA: TGTGCCAGCACAAAAACAGGGGATAATTCACCCCTCCACTTT.

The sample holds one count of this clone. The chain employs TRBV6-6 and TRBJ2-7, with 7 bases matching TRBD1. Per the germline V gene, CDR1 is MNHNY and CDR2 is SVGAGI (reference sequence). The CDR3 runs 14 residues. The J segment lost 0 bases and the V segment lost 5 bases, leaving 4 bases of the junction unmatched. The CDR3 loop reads CASSIQGSSYEQYF. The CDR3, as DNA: TGTGCCAGCAGTATACAGGGGAGCTCCTACGAGCAGTACTTC.

The CDR3 sequence is CASSRQGGNSPLHF. The CDR3 nucleotides are TGTGCCAGCAGCCGTCAGGGGGGGAATTCACCCCTCCACTTT. The chain combines TRBV11-2 with TRBJ1-6, with 7 bases that match TRBD1. The CDR3 has 14 residues. Trimming at V came to 5 bases and at J to 7 bases, leaving 5 bases not matched to a gene. CDR1 is SGHAT and CDR2 is FQNNGV in the germline V gene.

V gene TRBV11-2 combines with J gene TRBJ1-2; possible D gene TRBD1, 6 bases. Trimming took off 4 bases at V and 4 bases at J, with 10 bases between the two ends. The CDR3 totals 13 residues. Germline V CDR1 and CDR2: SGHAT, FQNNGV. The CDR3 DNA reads TGTGCCAGCAGCTCGACAGGAACCTATGGCTACACCTTC. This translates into CASSSTGTYGYTF.

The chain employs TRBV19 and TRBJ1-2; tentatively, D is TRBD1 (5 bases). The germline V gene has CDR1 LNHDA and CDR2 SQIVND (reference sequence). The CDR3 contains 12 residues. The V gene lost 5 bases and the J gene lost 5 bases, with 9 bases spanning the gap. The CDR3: CASSSRQYGYTF. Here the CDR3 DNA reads TGTGCCAGTAGTTCCCGACAGTATGGCTACACCTTC.

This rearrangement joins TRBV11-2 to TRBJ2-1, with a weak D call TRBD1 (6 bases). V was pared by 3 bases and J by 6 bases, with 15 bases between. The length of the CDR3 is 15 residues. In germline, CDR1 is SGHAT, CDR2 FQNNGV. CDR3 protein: CASSLATGLSNEQFF. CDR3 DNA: TGTGCCAGCAGCTTGGCCACAGGGTTGTCCAATGAGCAGTTCTTC.

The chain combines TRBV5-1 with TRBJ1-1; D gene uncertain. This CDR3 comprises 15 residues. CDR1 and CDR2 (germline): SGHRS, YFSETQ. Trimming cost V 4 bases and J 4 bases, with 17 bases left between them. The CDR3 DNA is TGCGCCAGCAGCCTGAATGTCCTAGGGAGCACTGAAGCTTTCTTT. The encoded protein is CASSLNVLGSTEAFF. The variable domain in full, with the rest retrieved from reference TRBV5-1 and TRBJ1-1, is KAGVTQTPRYLIKTRGQQVTLSCSPISGHRSVSWYQQTPGQGLQFLFEYFSETQRNKGNFPGRFSGRQFSNSRSEMNVSTLELGDSALYLCASSLNVLGSTEAFFGQGTRLTVV.

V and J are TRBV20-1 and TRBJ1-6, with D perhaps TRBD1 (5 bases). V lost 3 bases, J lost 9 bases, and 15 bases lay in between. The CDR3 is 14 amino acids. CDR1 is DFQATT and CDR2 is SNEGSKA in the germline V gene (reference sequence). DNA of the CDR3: TGCAGTGCTAGTGGTTCGGGGGAAACTTCACCCCTCCACTTT. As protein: CSASGSGETSPLHF.

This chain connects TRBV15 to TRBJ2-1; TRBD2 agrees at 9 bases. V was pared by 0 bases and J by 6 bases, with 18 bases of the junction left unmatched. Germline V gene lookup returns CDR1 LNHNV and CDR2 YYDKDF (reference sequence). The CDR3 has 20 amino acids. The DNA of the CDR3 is TGTGCCACCAGCAGAGAGGCAGGGTTCGGTTATCGGGGACTAGCCAATGAGCAGTTCTTC. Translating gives CATSREAGFGYRGLANEQFF.

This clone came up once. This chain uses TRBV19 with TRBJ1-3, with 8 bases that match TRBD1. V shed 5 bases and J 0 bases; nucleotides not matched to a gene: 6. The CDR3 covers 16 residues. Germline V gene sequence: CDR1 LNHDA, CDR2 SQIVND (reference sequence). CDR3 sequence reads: CASSVKTGVSGNTIYF. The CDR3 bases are TGTGCCAGTAGTGTAAAGACAGGGGTCTCTGGAAACACCATATATTTT.

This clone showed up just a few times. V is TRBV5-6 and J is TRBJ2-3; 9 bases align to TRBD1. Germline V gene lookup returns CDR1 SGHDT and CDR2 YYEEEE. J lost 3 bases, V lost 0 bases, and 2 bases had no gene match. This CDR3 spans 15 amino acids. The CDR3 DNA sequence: TGTGCCAGCAGCTTGGGACAGGGGGAGACAGATACGCAGTATTTT. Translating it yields CASSLGQGETDTQYF.

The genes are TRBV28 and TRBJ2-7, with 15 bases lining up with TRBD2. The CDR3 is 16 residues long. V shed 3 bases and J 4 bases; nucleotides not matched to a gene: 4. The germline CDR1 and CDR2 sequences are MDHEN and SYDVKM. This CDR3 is CASSLGLAGGIYEQYF. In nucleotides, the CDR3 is TGTGCCAGCAGTTTGGGACTAGCGGGGGGTATTTACGAGCAGTACTTC. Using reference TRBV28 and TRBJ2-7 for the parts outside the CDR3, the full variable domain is DVKVTQSSRYLVKRTGEKVFLECVQDMDHENMFWYRQDPGLGLRLIYFSYDVKMKEKGDIPEGYSVSREKKERFSLILESASTNQTSMYLCASSLGLAGGIYEQYFGPGTRLTVT.

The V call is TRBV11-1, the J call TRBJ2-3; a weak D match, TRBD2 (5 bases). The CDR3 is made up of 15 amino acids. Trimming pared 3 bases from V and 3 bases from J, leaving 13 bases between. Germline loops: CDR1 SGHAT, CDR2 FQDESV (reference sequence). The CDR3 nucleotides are TGTGCCAGCAGCTTTCCCGGACTCGGTACAGATACGCAGTATTTT. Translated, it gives CASSFPGLGTDTQYF.

The CDR3 spells CASSALTGPGFYEQYF. CDR3 sequence (DNA): TGTGCCAGCAGTGCGCTGACAGGGCCGGGTTTCTACGAGCAGTACTTC. The V and J genes are TRBV6-1 and TRBJ2-7, with 7 bases aligning to TRBD1. Trimming removed 4 bases from V and 3 bases from J; junction bases left unmatched: 12. Germline V gives CDR1 MNHNS, CDR2 SASEGT. This CDR3 region has 16 residues.

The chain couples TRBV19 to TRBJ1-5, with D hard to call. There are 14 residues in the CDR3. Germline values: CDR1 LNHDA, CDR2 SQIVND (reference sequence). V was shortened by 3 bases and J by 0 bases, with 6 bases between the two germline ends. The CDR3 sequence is CASSIGNSNQPQHF. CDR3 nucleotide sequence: TGTGCCAGTAGTATCGGCAATAGCAATCAGCCCCAGCATTTT.

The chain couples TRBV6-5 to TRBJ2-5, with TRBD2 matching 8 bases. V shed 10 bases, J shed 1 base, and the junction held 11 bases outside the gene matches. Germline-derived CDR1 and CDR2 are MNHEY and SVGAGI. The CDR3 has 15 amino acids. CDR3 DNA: TGTGCCACCTTATTTAGCGGGGTATTCCAAGAGACCCAGTACTTC. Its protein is CATLFSGVFQETQYF.